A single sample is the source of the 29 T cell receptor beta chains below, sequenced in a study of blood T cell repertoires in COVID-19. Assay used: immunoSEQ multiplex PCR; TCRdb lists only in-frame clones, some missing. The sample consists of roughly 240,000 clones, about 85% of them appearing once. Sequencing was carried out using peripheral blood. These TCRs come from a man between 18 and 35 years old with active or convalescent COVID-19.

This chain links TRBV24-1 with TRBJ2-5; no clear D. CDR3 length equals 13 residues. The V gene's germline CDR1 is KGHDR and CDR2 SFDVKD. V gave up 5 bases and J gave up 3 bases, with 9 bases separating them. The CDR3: CATSGWPKETQYF. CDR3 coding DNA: TGTGCCACCAGTGGGTGGCCAAAAGAGACCCAGTACTTC.

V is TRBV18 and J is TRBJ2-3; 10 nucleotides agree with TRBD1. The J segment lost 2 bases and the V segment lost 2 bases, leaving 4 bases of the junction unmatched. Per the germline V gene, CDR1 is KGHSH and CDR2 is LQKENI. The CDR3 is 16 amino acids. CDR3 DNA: TGTGCCAGCTCACCAGCGGGGACAGGGGACACAGATACGCAGTATTTT. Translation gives CASSPAGTGDTDTQYF.

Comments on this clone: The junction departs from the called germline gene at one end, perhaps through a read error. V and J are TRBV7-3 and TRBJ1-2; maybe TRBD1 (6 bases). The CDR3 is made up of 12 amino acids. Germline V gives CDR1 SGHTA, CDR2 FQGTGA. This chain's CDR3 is CASSLGGAEHVF. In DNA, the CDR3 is TGTGCCAGCAGCCTAGGGGGGGCAGAGCACGTCTTC.

CDR3 nucleotides: TGTGCCAGCAGCGCTAAGGGGATGGAGACCCAGTACTTC. Its protein product is CASSAKGMETQYF. This chain joins TRBV12-3 or TRBV12-4 and TRBJ2-5; the D gene is possibly TRBD1 (5 bases). The CDR3 runs to 13 residues. Deletions cut 6 bases from V and 5 bases from J, with 13 bases between.

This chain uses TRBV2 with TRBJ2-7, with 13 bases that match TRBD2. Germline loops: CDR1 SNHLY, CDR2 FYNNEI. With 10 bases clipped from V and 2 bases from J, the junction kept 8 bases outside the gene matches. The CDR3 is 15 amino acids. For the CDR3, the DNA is TGTGCCACCTCGACTAGCGGGGGGCCCGCCTACGAGCAGTACTTC. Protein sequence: CATSTSGGPAYEQYF.

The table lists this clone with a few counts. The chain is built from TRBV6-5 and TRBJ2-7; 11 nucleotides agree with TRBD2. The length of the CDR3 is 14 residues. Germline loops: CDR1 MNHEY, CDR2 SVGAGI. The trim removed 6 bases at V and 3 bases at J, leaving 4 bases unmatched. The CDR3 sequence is CASRGGLADYEQYF. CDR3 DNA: TGTGCCAGCAGGGGGGGACTAGCGGACTACGAGCAGTACTTC.

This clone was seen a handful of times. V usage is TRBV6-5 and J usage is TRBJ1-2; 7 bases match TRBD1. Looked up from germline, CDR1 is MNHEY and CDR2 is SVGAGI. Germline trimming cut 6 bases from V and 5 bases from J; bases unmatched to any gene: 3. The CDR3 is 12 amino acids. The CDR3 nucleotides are TGTGCCAGCAGCCAGGGGGTTTATGGCTACACCTTC. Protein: CASSQGVYGYTF.

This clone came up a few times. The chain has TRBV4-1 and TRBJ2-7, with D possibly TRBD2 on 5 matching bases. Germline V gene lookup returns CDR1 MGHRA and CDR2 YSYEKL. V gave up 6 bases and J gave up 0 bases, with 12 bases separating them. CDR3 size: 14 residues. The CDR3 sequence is CASREELSSYEQYF. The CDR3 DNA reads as TGCGCCAGCAGGGAGGAGTTAAGCTCCTACGAGCAGTACTTC.

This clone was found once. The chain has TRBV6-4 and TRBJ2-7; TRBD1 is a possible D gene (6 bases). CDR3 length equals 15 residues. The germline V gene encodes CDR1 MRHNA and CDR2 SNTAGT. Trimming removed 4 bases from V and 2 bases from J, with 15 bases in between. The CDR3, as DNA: TGTGCCAGCAGTGTGGGGGCAGGCCCTACCTACGAGCAGTACTTC. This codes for CASSVGAGPTYEQYF.

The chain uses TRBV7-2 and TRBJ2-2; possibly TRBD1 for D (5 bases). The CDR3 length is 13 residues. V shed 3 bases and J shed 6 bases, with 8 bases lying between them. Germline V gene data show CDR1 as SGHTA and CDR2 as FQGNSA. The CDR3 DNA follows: TGTGCCAGCAGCTTCGACAGCCCCGGGGAGCTGTTTTTT. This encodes CASSFDSPGELFF.

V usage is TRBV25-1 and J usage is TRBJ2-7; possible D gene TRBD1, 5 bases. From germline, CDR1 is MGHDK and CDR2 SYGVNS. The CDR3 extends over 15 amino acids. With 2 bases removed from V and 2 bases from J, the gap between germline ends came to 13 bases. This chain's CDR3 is CASSETGKGTYEQYF. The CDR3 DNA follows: TGTGCCAGCAGTGAAACTGGGAAGGGGACCTACGAGCAGTACTTC.

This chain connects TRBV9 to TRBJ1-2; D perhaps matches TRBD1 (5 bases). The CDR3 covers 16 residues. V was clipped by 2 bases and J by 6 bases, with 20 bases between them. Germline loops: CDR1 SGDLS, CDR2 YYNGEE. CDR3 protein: CASSVSVGGVMDGYTF. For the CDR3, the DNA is TGTGCCAGCAGCGTTAGTGTTGGGGGGGTAATGGATGGCTACACCTTC.

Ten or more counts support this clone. The chain's CDR3 is CSVTGTGIYEQYF. The CDR3 DNA reads TGCAGCGTAACCGGGACAGGGATCTACGAGCAGTACTTC. The chain links TRBV29-1 to TRBJ2-7, with 9 bases fitting TRBD1. The CDR3 covers 13 residues. J gave up 3 bases and V 6 bases, and 6 bases lay outside the gene matches. Germline CDR1 and CDR2: SQVTM and ANQGSEA.

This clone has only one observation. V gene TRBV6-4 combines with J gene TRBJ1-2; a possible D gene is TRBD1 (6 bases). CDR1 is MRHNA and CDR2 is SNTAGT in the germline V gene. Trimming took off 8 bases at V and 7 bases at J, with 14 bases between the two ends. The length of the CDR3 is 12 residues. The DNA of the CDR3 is TGTGCCAGCGCAACAGGGCCCAGTGGCTACACCTTC. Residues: CASATGPSGYTF.

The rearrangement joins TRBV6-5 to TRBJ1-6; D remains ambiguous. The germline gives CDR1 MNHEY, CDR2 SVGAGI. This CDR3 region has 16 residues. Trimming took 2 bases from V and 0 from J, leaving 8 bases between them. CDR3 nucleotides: TGTGCCAGCAGTTACGACCGGGGCTCCTATAATTCACCCCTCCACTTT. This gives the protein CASSYDRGSYNSPLHF.

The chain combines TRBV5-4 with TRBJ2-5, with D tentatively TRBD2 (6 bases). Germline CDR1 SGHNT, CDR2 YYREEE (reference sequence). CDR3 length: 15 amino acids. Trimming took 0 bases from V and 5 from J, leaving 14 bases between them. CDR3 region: CASSLAVGGGETQYF. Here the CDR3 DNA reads TGTGCCAGCAGCTTGGCCGTAGGTGGGGGGGAGACCCAGTACTTC.

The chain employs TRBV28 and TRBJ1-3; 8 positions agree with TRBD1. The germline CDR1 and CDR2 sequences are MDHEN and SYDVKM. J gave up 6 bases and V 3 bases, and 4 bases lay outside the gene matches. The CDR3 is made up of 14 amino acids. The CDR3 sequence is CASSFSTGANTIYF. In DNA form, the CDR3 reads TGTGCCAGCAGTTTTTCGACAGGGGCAAACACCATATATTTT.

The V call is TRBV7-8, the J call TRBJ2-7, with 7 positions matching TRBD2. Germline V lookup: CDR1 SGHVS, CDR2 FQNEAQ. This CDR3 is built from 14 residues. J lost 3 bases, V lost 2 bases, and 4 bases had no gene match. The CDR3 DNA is TGTGCCAGCAGCTTATTAGGCGGGAGCTACGAGCAGTACTTC. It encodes CASSLLGGSYEQYF.

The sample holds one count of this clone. The CDR3 is CASSDDRSTRKLFF. Here the CDR3 DNA reads TGTGCCAGCAGTGATGACAGGTCCACGCGAAAACTGTTTTTT. This chain connects TRBV25-1 to TRBJ1-4; possible D gene TRBD1, 6 bases. Germline lookup yields CDR1 MGHDK and CDR2 SYGVNS. This CDR3 has 14 amino acids. V was cut by 3 bases and J by 10 bases, with 15 bases left in between.

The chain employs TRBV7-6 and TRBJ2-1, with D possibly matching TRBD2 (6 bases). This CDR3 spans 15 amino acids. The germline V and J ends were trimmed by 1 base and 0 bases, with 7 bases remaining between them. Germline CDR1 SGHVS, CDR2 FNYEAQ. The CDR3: CASSLDGSSYNEQFF. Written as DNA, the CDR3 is TGTGCCAGCAGCTTAGACGGGAGCTCCTACAATGAGCAGTTCTTC.

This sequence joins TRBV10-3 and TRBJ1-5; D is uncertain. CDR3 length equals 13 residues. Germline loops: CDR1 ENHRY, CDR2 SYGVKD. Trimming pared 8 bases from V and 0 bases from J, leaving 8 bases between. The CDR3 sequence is CAIGVGSNQPQHF. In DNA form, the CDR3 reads TGTGCCATCGGAGTTGGTAGCAATCAGCCCCAGCATTTT.

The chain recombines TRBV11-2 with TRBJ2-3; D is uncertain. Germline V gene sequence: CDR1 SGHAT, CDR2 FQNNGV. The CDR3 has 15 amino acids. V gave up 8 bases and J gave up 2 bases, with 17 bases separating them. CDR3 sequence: CASADNLFLTDTQYF. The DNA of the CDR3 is TGTGCCAGCGCAGACAACCTGTTCCTCACAGATACGCAGTATTTT.

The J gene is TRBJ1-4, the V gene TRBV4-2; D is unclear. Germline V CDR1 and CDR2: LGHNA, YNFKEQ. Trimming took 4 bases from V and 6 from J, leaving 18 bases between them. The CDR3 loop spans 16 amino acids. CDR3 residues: CASSRQYSREDEKLFF. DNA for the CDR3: TGTGCCAGCAGCCGTCAATACAGCCGGGAGGATGAAAAACTGTTTTTT.

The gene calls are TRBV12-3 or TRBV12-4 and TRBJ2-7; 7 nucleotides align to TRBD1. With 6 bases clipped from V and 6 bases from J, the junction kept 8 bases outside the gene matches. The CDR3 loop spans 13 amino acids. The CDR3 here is CASSGQDLSEQYF. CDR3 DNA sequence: TGTGCCAGCAGCGGACAGGACTTAAGCGAGCAGTACTTC.

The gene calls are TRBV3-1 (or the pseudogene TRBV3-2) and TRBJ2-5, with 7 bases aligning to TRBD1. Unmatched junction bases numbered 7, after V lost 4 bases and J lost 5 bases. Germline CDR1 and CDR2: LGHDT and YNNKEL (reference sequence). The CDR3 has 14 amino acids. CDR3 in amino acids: CASSLQGIGETQYF. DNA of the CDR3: TGTGCCAGCAGCCTACAGGGGATCGGGGAGACCCAGTACTTC.

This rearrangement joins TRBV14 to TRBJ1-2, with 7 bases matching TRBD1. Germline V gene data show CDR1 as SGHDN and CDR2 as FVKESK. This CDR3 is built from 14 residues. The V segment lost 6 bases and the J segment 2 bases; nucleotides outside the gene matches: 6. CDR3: CASRRTGGNYGYTF. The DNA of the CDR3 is TGTGCCAGCAGGAGGACAGGAGGCAACTATGGCTACACCTTC. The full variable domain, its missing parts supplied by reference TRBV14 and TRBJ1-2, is EAGVTQFPSHSVIEKGQTVTLRCDPISGHDNLYWYRRVMGKEIKFLLHFVKESKQDESGMPNNRFLAERTGGTYSTLKVQPAELEDSGVYFCASRRTGGNYGYTFGSGTRLTVV.

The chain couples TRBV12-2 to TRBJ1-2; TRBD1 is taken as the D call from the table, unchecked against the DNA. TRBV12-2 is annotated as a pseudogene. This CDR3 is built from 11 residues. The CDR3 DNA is TGTGCAAGTCGTCCACAGGATGGCTACACCTTC. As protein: CASRPQDGYTF.

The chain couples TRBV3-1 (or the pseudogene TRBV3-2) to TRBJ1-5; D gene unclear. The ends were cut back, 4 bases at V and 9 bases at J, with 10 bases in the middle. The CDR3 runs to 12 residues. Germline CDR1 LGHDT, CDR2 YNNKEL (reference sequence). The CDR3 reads CASSPPFGPQHF. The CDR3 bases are TGTGCCAGCAGCCCCCCCTTCGGGCCCCAGCATTTT.

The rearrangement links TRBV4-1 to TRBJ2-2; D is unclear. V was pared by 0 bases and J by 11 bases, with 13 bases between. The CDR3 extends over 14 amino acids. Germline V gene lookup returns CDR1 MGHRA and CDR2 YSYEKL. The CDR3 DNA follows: TGCGCCAGCAGCCAAGATGAAGCCGGAGCCGAGCTGTTTTTT. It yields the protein CASSQDEAGAELFF.